This T cell receptor (beta chain) was obtained from a study of T-cell reconstitution after alpha-beta-depleted transplantation in children. The study's findings and limits: TCRbeta diversity was high at day 60 in some patients (a result of surviving recipient T cells and thymic progenitors). Several hundred expanded graft clones reportedly gave rise to the alpha-beta T cells present about two months after transplant. Newly generated T cells supplied most T-cell counts and diversity one year post-transplant.

Trimming stripped 6 bases from V and 4 bases from J, with 12 bases between. CDR1 is ENHRY and CDR2 is SYGVKD in the germline V gene. CDR3 length equals 13 residues. A remark on this clonotype: Its antigen is unidentified.

This sample's TCRbeta library carried unique molecular identifier barcodes. Each CDR3 protein is one row after TCRdb ran MiXCR on the PCR reads. Among fewer than 550,000 distinct CDR3 sequences listed, roughly a tenth were seen once. This sequence originates from a child younger than 10 with inherited bone marrow failure, due to receive a stem cell transplant. The chain has TRBV10-3 and TRBJ1-1; a weak D match, TRBD1 (6 bases). This sample comprised PBMCs, obtained before TCRalphabeta/CD19-depleted stem cell transplant. The CDR3 sequence is CAIRGAGLTEAFF. Written as DNA, the CDR3 is TGTGCCATCAGGGGGGCGGGACTCACTGAAGCTTTCTTT.